These 8 T cell receptor beta chains share one sample of origin, sequenced in a study of cytomegalovirus exposure and HLA in healthy donors. PCR primers comprised 60 Vbeta and 13 Jbeta primers. Method: immunoSEQ multiplex PCR; TCRdb's copy keeps in-frame clones and lacks some. Of about 67,000 clones listed, 80% to 90% are singletons. Sequencing was done on a sample of PBMCs. Receptor source: a woman aged 25 to 39 in good health and CMV-seropositive.

The chain combines TRBV2 with TRBJ1-4, with D unclear. V lost 9 bases, J lost 3 bases, and 17 bases lay in between. The CDR3 is made up of 15 amino acids. The V gene's germline CDR1 is SNHLY and CDR2 FYNNEI. This CDR3 reads CASTREGLPNEKLFF. The CDR3 DNA reads TGTGCCAGTACCAGAGAGGGCCTACCTAATGAAAAACTGTTTTTT.

The chain combines TRBV5-1 with TRBJ2-3, with D perhaps TRBD2 (6 bases). The CDR3 runs to 16 residues. CDR1 SGHRS and CDR2 YFSETQ come from the germline V gene. Trimming took off 0 bases at V and 5 bases at J, with 16 bases between the two ends. DNA for the CDR3: TGCGCCAGCAGCTTGGATGGTCAGGGAGGTGGAGATACGCAGTATTTT. This translates into CASSLDGQGGGDTQYF. Variable domain in full (rest from reference TRBV5-1 and TRBJ2-3): KAGVTQTPRYLIKTRGQQVTLSCSPISGHRSVSWYQQTPGQGLQFLFEYFSETQRNKGNFPGRFSGRQFSNSRSEMNVSTLELGDSALYLCASSLDGQGGGDTQYFGPGTRLTVL.

The chain uses TRBV19 and TRBJ1-5; D possibly corresponds to TRBD1 (6 bases). Deletions cut 4 bases from V and 2 bases from J, with 15 bases between. This CDR3 has 16 amino acids. Germline loops: CDR1 LNHDA, CDR2 SQIVND (reference sequence). CDR3 amino acids: CASSNSQGPGNQPQHF. DNA for the CDR3: TGTGCCAGTAGTAACTCACAGGGACCAGGCAATCAGCCCCAGCATTTT.

This chain uses TRBV27 with TRBJ2-7; 11 nucleotides line up with TRBD2. CDR3 length equals 14 residues. The germline CDR1 and CDR2 sequences are MNHEY and SMNVEV (reference sequence). Trimming cost V 4 bases and J 3 bases; bases outside gene matches: 2. CDR3 sequence reads: CASSYGTSGYEQYF. The CDR3 DNA reads as TGTGCCAGCAGTTACGGGACTAGCGGCTACGAGCAGTACTTC.

The V gene is TRBV5-1, the J gene TRBJ2-5; 8 bases fit TRBD2. Unmatched junction bases numbered 17, after V lost 9 bases and J lost 4 bases. CDR1 is SGHRS, CDR2 YFSETQ, per germline. The CDR3 has 16 residues. In nucleotides, the CDR3 is TGCGCCACCATGAGGTCTAGCGGGTCGATGGCAGAGACCCAGTACTTC. This sequence encodes CATMRSSGSMAETQYF.

The rearrangement links TRBV11-2 to TRBJ2-3; a weak D match, TRBD2 (6 bases). The CDR3 is made up of 14 amino acids. Between the trimmed V and J ends, which lost 8 bases and 1 base, there was a span of 13 bases. Germline V gives CDR1 SGHAT, CDR2 FQNNGV. CDR3 region: CASARGTGTDTQYF. CDR3 DNA sequence: TGTGCCAGCGCTCGGGGGACGGGCACAGATACGCAGTATTTT.

The CDR3 DNA is TGTGCCAGCAGTTTCCTAAGGGGACAGGGGGCGGAGGCCACCTTC. It is translated as CASSFLRGQGAEATF. The chain links TRBV28 to TRBJ1-2, with 12 bases aligning to TRBD1. From germline, CDR1 is MDHEN and CDR2 SYDVKM. The CDR3 runs to 15 residues. Germline trimming cut 3 bases from V and 13 bases from J; bases unmatched to any gene: 12.

This rearrangement joins TRBV5-4 to TRBJ2-1; 10 nucleotides match TRBD2. From germline, CDR1 is SGHNT and CDR2 YYREEE (reference sequence). The CDR3 covers 16 residues. With V trimmed by 8 bases and J by 8 bases, 16 bases remained unmatched. The CDR3 DNA is TGTGCCAGTAACCCAGGGGGACTAGCGTACGACGATGAGCAGTTCTTC. It specifies CASNPGGLAYDDEQFF.